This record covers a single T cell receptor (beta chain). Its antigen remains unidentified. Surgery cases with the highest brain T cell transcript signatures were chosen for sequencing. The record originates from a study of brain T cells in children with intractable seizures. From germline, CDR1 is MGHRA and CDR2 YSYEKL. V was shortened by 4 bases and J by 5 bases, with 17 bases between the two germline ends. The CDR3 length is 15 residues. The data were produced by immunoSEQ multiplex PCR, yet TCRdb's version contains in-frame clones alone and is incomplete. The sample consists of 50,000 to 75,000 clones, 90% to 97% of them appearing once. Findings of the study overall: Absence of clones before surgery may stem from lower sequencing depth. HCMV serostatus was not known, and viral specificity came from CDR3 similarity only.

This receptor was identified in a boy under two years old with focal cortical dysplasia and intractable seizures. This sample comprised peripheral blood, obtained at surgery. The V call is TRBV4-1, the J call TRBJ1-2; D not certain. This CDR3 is CASSPATETDYGYTF. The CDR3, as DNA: TGCGCCAGCAGCCCTGCGACCGAAACTGATTATGGCTACACCTTC.